This passage covers 10 T cell receptor beta chains from one sample sequenced in a study of T cell responses to AZD1222 COVID-19 vaccine. Using immunoSEQ multiplex PCR, the repertoire was profiled, and TCRdb retains in-frame clones only, with some absent. The sample gives some 170,000 clones, around 90% of which show up once; 1.5% to 2% is in the top ten. Sequenced material: peripheral blood, taken on day 0 of AZD1222 vaccination. The receptors were gathered from an adult in good health.

J is TRBJ2-1 and V is TRBV20-1; 9 bases align to TRBD1. This CDR3 is built from 16 residues. V was clipped by 3 bases and J by 4 bases; unmatched bases: 10. The germline V gene encodes CDR1 DFQATT and CDR2 SNEGSKA (reference sequence). The CDR3 sequence: CSASRSTGQGYNEQFF. In DNA, the CDR3 is TGCAGTGCTAGTCGATCGACGGGACAGGGATACAATGAGCAGTTCTTC.

This chain uses TRBV3-1 (or the pseudogene TRBV3-2) with TRBJ1-1; 7 nucleotides agree with TRBD1. Germline CDR1 and CDR2: LGHDT and YNNKEL (reference sequence). The CDR3 has 14 amino acids. J lost 5 bases, V lost 1 base, and 4 bases had no gene match. The CDR3 DNA sequence: TGTGCCAGCAGCCAAGGATGGACAGGTACTGAAGCTTTCTTT. Protein sequence: CASSQGWTGTEAFF.

V is TRBV6-5 and J is TRBJ1-1; D might be TRBD1 (5 bases). This CDR3 spans 14 amino acids. Per the germline V gene, CDR1 is MNHEY and CDR2 is SVGAGI. Trimming removed 4 bases at V and 4 bases at J, with 13 bases between. As DNA, the CDR3 is TGTGCCAGCAGTTCCGGGACTCGTCGCACTGAAGCTTTCTTT. Residues: CASSSGTRRTEAFF.

The V and J genes are TRBV28 and TRBJ2-3; D may correspond to TRBD1 or TRBD2 (5 bases each). Germline V lookup: CDR1 MDHEN, CDR2 SYDVKM. V was cut by 5 bases and J by 1 base, with 13 bases left in between. This CDR3 has 15 residues. This CDR3 reads CASSGTTRGTDTQYF. CDR3 bases: TGTGCCAGCAGTGGGACCACTCGGGGCACAGATACGCAGTATTTT. The whole variable domain, remainder taken from reference TRBV28 and TRBJ2-3, is DVKVTQSSRYLVKRTGEKVFLECVQDMDHENMFWYRQDPGLGLRLIYFSYDVKMKEKGDIPEGYSVSREKKERFSLILESASTNQTSMYLCASSGTTRGTDTQYFGPGTRLTVL.

The chain joins TRBV3-1 (or the pseudogene TRBV3-2) to TRBJ2-7; no clear D. Between the trimmed V and J ends, which lost 3 bases and 7 bases, there was a span of 7 bases. This CDR3 spans 11 amino acids. Germline CDR1 is LGHDT and CDR2 is YNNKEL (reference sequence). The DNA of the CDR3 is TGTGCCAGCAGCCACCTGGGTGAGCAGTACGTC. Amino acid sequence: CASSHLGEQYV.

CDR3 loop: CASSRQENTEAFF. The DNA of the CDR3 is TGTGCCAGCAGTCGACAGGAAAACACTGAAGCTTTCTTT. This rearrangement joins TRBV12-3 or TRBV12-4 to TRBJ1-1; D possibly corresponds to TRBD1 (6 bases). The CDR3 runs to 13 residues. The V end was cut by 5 bases, the J end by 2 bases, with 9 bases between.

The J gene is TRBJ1-1, the V gene TRBV6-6; no reliable D call. The CDR3 is 14 residues long. In germline, CDR1 is MNHNY, CDR2 SVGAGI (reference sequence). Trimming took off 6 bases at V and 1 base at J, with 12 bases between the two ends. DNA of the CDR3: TGTGCCAGCAGCCTAGGGTGGGGGAACACTGAAGCTTTCTTT. It encodes CASSLGWGNTEAFF.

J is TRBJ2-1 and V is TRBV20-1; weak D call: TRBD1 (6 bases). Germline V gene sequence: CDR1 DFQATT, CDR2 SNEGSKA (reference sequence). The CDR3 runs to 12 residues. The V end lost 3 bases, the J end lost 7 bases, and 10 bases lay between the germline ends. The CDR3 region has the DNA TGCAGTGCTAGTCTCAGGGGTAATGAGCAGTTCTTC. Translating it yields CSASLRGNEQFF.

The chain couples TRBV29-1 to TRBJ1-4; TRBD1 aligns across 9 bases. Germline loops: CDR1 SQVTM, CDR2 ANQGSEA. The V and J ends lost 6 bases and 7 bases, in that order; junction bases with no gene match: 12. The CDR3 has 15 residues. In DNA, the CDR3 is TGCAGCGTCGCCCGGGGGGGGACAGGGCCTGAAAAACTGTTTTTT. It encodes CSVARGGTGPEKLFF.

The rearrangement links TRBV5-1 to TRBJ2-3; 10 bases fit TRBD1. V was pared by 1 base and J by 5 bases, with 4 bases of the junction left unmatched. The length of the CDR3 is 15 residues. The V gene's germline CDR1 is SGHRS and CDR2 YFSETQ. DNA of the CDR3: TGCGCCAGCAGCTTGTGGACAGGGGGTAGAGATACGCAGTATTTT. Translating it yields CASSLWTGGRDTQYF.